The 20 T cell receptor beta chains below all came from one sample that was sequenced in a study of cytomegalovirus exposure and HLA in healthy donors. Vbeta (60) and Jbeta (13) primers were used in the PCR. Libraries were prepared by immunoSEQ multiplex PCR; TCRdb keeps only in-frame clonotypes and omits some of them. The sample has fewer than 200,000 clones, approximately 82% seen once. Sequenced: PBMCs. The receptor source for this set is a woman in her twenties or thirties in good health and CMV-seronegative.

In its sample, this clone was seen once. The chain combines TRBV6-1 with TRBJ2-5; the match to TRBD2 covers 11 bases. The assigned J gene may be wrong: the sequence end matches TRBJ2-7 better. CDR3 size: 12 residues. The germline CDR1 and CDR2 sequences are MNHNS and SASEGT. The DNA for the CDR3 is TGTGCCACTGGGACTAGCGGCTACGAGCAGTACTTC. Translation: CATGTSGYEQYF.

The chain is built from TRBV28 and TRBJ1-1; D remains unclear. The CDR3 is 14 amino acids. Germline CDR1 reads MDHEN; CDR2 reads SYDVKM. Between the trimmed V and J ends, which lost 6 bases and 2 bases, there was a span of 13 bases. DNA of the CDR3: TGTGCCAGCAGACTTCGTCTAATCAACACTGAAGCTTTCTTT. The encoded protein is CASRLRLINTEAFF. The complete variable domain, with remaining parts taken from reference TRBV28 and TRBJ1-1, reads DVKVTQSSRYLVKRTGEKVFLECVQDMDHENMFWYRQDPGLGLRLIYFSYDVKMKEKGDIPEGYSVSREKKERFSLILESASTNQTSMYLCASRLRLINTEAFFGQGTRLTVV.

The genes are TRBV27 and TRBJ2-7, with 9 bases aligning to TRBD1. CDR3 length: 14 amino acids. CDR1 and CDR2 (germline): MNHEY, SMNVEV (reference sequence). V shed 5 bases, J shed 5 bases, and the junction held 7 bases outside the gene matches. This CDR3 is CASSIGTGLHEQYF. CDR3 nucleotide sequence: TGTGCCAGCAGTATTGGGACAGGGCTCCACGAGCAGTACTTC.

This chain connects TRBV19 to TRBJ2-1; 10 bases line up with TRBD2. Germline CDR1 reads LNHDA; CDR2 reads SQIVND (reference sequence). The CDR3 has 17 amino acids. The ends lost 7 bases at V and 0 bases at J; junction bases unmatched: 9. In nucleotides, the CDR3 is TGTGCCAGTATCCCTGGGGCTAGCGGGGGCTCCTACAATGAGCAGTTCTTC. Translating it yields CASIPGASGGSYNEQFF.

The CDR3 nucleotides are TGTGCCAGCAGCTTAGCAGCAGGGGGAGGTACTGAGCAGTTCTTC. Translating gives CASSLAAGGGTEQFF. The chain is built from TRBV7-9 and TRBJ2-1; tentative D call: TRBD1 (7 bases). CDR1 is SEHNR and CDR2 is FQNEAQ in the germline V gene (reference sequence). The CDR3 is 15 residues long. Trimming stripped 0 bases from V and 9 bases from J, with 15 bases between.

The chain carries TRBV19 and TRBJ1-5, with a tentative D call TRBD1 (5 bases). V lost 5 bases, J lost 5 bases, and 10 bases lay in between. This CDR3 has 13 residues. Germline V gene lookup returns CDR1 LNHDA and CDR2 SQIVND (reference sequence). The CDR3 reads CASSQGYYQPQHF. CDR3 DNA: TGTGCCAGTAGTCAGGGCTACTATCAGCCCCAGCATTTT.

This clone was seen a handful of times. The chain couples TRBV19 to TRBJ1-5, with D possibly being TRBD1 (5 bases). Between the trimmed V and J ends, which lost 1 base and 4 bases, there was a span of 14 bases. This CDR3 has 16 amino acids. Germline CDR1 is LNHDA and CDR2 is SQIVND (reference sequence). This CDR3 is CASSIGAQVVNQPQHF. CDR3 DNA sequence: TGTGCCAGTAGTATAGGGGCACAGGTTGTTAATCAGCCCCAGCATTTT.

The V gene is TRBV5-8, the J gene TRBJ2-7, with D perhaps TRBD1 (5 bases). The CDR3 contains 12 residues. V lost 0 bases and J lost 7, with 8 bases in between. Germline CDR1 and CDR2: SGHTS and YDEGEE. This CDR3 is CASSLARVEQYF. In nucleotides, the CDR3 is TGTGCCAGCAGCTTGGCCAGGGTAGAGCAGTACTTC.

The V gene is TRBV19, the J gene TRBJ2-3, with 9 bases lining up with TRBD2. J was trimmed by 1 base and V by 8 bases; bases with no gene match: 10. The CDR3 is 16 amino acids. In germline, CDR1 is LNHDA, CDR2 SQIVND (reference sequence). CDR3 nucleotides: TGTGCCAGTTCTATTAGCGGGAGCGGGGGCACAGATACGCAGTATTTT. As protein: CASSISGSGGTDTQYF.

Comment on this clone: The conserved phenylalanine or tryptophan normally closing the CDR3 is absent here, so this likely arose from a read error. The chain carries TRBV7-2 and TRBJ2-7, with 8 bases that match TRBD1. The germline V gene has CDR1 SGHTA and CDR2 FQGNSA. The V segment lost 0 bases and the J segment 4 bases; nucleotides outside the gene matches: 8. The CDR3 contains 16 residues. The DNA for the CDR3 is TGTGCCAGCAGCTTAGCGCGGGCAGGGGGCAGGTACGAGCAGTACCTC. Its translation is CASSLARAGGRYEQYL.

The chain recombines TRBV7-2 with TRBJ2-7; D might be TRBD1 (5 bases). Per the germline V gene, CDR1 is SGHTA and CDR2 is FQGNSA. CDR3 length equals 14 residues. V dropped 5 bases and J dropped 4 bases, with 15 bases sitting between them. Here the CDR3 reads CASSPQPTAYEQYF. CDR3 bases: TGTGCCAGCAGCCCCCAACCGACAGCTTACGAGCAGTACTTC.

The sample holds one count of this clone. The chain employs TRBV25-1 and TRBJ2-2; 12 bases map to TRBD1. The CDR3 length is 17 residues. With V trimmed by 3 bases and J by 5 bases, 7 bases remained unmatched. The germline V gene has CDR1 MGHDK and CDR2 SYGVNS. CDR3 sequence (DNA): TGTGCCAGCAGTGAGGGGACAGGGGGCTTTAGAACCGGGGAGCTGTTTTTT. This encodes CASSEGTGGFRTGELFF.

V gene TRBV28 combines with J gene TRBJ1-1; 9 bases line up with TRBD1. The CDR3 spans 17 residues. J gave up 3 bases and V 7 bases, and 15 bases lay outside the gene matches. Germline-derived CDR1 and CDR2 are MDHEN and SYDVKM. CDR3 loop: CASTGTGKRGVDTEAFF. The CDR3 DNA reads as TGTGCCAGCACCGGGACAGGGAAAAGGGGTGTTGACACTGAAGCTTTCTTT.

The chain is built from TRBV6-5 and TRBJ2-1, with TRBD1 identical over 7 bases. The CDR3 runs 14 residues. Germline V lookup: CDR1 MNHEY, CDR2 SVGAGI. Unmatched junction bases numbered 6, after V lost 6 bases and J lost 4 bases. The CDR3 region is CASSPTGSYNEQFF. CDR3 nucleotides: TGTGCCAGCAGCCCGACAGGGAGTTACAATGAGCAGTTCTTC.

The rearrangement links TRBV19 to TRBJ2-3; unclear D gene. Germline V gene lookup returns CDR1 LNHDA and CDR2 SQIVND (reference sequence). The CDR3 is 14 residues long. The V gene lost 2 bases and the J gene lost 6 bases, with 12 bases spanning the gap. In DNA form, the CDR3 reads TGTGCCAGTAGTATACGTAGCTATCCGGATACGCAGTATTTT. Encoded protein: CASSIRSYPDTQYF.

This sequence joins TRBV4-3 and TRBJ1-2; a weak D match, TRBD1 (6 bases). This CDR3 is built from 16 residues. V dropped 2 bases and J dropped 3 bases, with 16 bases sitting between them. In germline, CDR1 is LGHNA, CDR2 YSLEER. The DNA for the CDR3 is TGCGCCAGCAGCCAATTTCTTAAGCAGGGGCACTATGGCTACACCTTC. This sequence encodes CASSQFLKQGHYGYTF.

This chain links TRBV28 with TRBJ2-6; D gene ambiguous. Germline V CDR1 and CDR2: MDHEN, SYDVKM. The CDR3 is 17 residues long. V was trimmed by 3 bases and J by 2 bases, leaving 14 bases between them. CDR3 amino acids: CASSFFSGSPGANVLTF. CDR3 DNA: TGTGCCAGCAGTTTTTTCAGTGGCTCGCCTGGGGCCAACGTCCTGACTTTC. Complete variable domain (other parts from reference TRBV28 and TRBJ2-6): DVKVTQSSRYLVKRTGEKVFLECVQDMDHENMFWYRQDPGLGLRLIYFSYDVKMKEKGDIPEGYSVSREKKERFSLILESASTNQTSMYLCASSFFSGSPGANVLTFGAGSRLTVL.

This chain uses TRBV5-1 with TRBJ1-2, with 7 bases aligning to TRBD1. Per germline, CDR1 SGHRS and CDR2 YFSETQ. V shed 6 bases and J 6 bases; nucleotides not matched to a gene: 11. The CDR3 is 14 residues long. The CDR3 coding sequence is TGCGCCAGCAATTTGGAGGGGGCGCGGGATGGCTACACCTTC. Translating it yields CASNLEGARDGYTF.

In this sample, this clone turned up a few times. The chain has TRBV30 and TRBJ1-1, with 9 nucleotides matching TRBD1. The germline V gene has CDR1 GTSNPN and CDR2 SVGIG (reference sequence). This CDR3 has 15 amino acids. V gave up 7 bases and J gave up 4 bases; unmatched junction bases: 13. CDR3 in DNA: TGTGCCTTCGCCGGGACAGGGTATCGGAGCACTGAAGCTTTCTTT. Translated: CAFAGTGYRSTEAFF. The full variable domain, with the rest looked up from reference TRBV30 and TRBJ1-1, is SQTIHQWPATLVQPVGSPLSLECTVEGTSNPNLYWYRQAAGRGLQLLFYSVGIGQISSEVPQNLSASRPQDRQFILSSKKLLLSDSGFYLCAFAGTGYRSTEAFFGQGTRLTVV.

The chain joins TRBV7-2 to TRBJ1-6, with a tentative D call TRBD1 (5 bases). V lost 0 bases, J lost 7 bases, and 7 bases lay in between. The CDR3 runs 14 residues. Germline CDR1 is SGHTA and CDR2 is FQGNSA. The CDR3 here is CASSLAGQNSPLHF. CDR3 nucleotides: TGTGCCAGCAGCTTAGCGGGGCAAAATTCACCCCTCCACTTT.